The clone carrying this TCR beta chain was counted at least ten times. The CDR3 is 16 residues long. Trimming at V came to 1 base and at J to 2 bases, leaving 7 bases not matched to a gene. Germline V CDR1 and CDR2: MGHRA, YSYEKL. Two-round multiplex PCR on genomic DNA was the method by which TCR beta CDR3 was amplified. Amplification in first-round PCR relied on primers specific to each TRBV and TRBJ gene. TCRdb reprocessed the multiplex PCR reads via MiXCR and lists one record per CDR3 protein. This table holds more than 9,500 distinct CDR3 sequences, 35% found once. This record comes from a study of prognosis after radiotherapy for stage I lung cancer.

The sequence was collected from a donor aged 50 or older with non-small cell lung cancer. Sample: PBMCs, taken before or after stereotactic body radiation therapy (not recorded which). The V call is TRBV4-1, the J call TRBJ1-1, with TRBD1 matching over 7 bases. The CDR3 protein is CASSQGLRGINTEAFF. CDR3 nucleotide sequence: TGCGCCAGCAGCCAAGGTCTCAGGGGGATAAACACTGAAGCTTTCTTT.